A selection of T cell receptor beta chains follows, all from one sample in a study of shared clonotypes between healthy human individuals. Method: immunoSEQ multiplex PCR; TCRdb's copy keeps in-frame clones and lacks some. The profile covers over 950,000 clones, with approximately 80% appearing a single time and 0.7% to 0.95% taken by the ten largest. The specimen sequenced was memory CD4+ T cells from PBMCs. Source of these receptors: a young man in good health. Some clones in this sample may be carry-over from other donors' samples. Each CDR3 is given with its conserved first and last residue. Each record gives: J gene, V gene, D gene, clone size, CDR3 DNA, CDR3 protein. The D gene is left open where the match is weak. Rows give clone size only sometimes, using once, few, many, or a class for an expanded clone.

j_call: TRBJ1-4
v_call: TRBV28
d_call: NA
clone_size: NA
cdr3_nt: TGTGCCAGCAGGGTAAATCCCGGGGCAACTAATGAAAAACTGTTTTTT
cdr3_aa: CASRVNPGATNEKLFF

j_call: TRBJ2-1
v_call: TRBV5-4
d_call: NA
clone_size: NA
cdr3_nt: TGTGCCAGCAGCGCACAGGGAGGGCTTCACAATGAGCAGTTCTTC
cdr3_aa: CASSAQGGLHNEQFF

j_call: TRBJ2-3
v_call: TRBV7-2
d_call: NA
clone_size: NA
cdr3_nt: TGTGCCAGCACCCCTCGCACAGATACGCAGTATTTT
cdr3_aa: CASTPRTDTQYF

j_call: TRBJ2-1
v_call: TRBV14
d_call: TRBD2
clone_size: NA
cdr3_nt: TGTGCCAGCAGCAAGGCCGGGACTAGCGGCAACAATGAGCAGTTCTTC
cdr3_aa: CASSKAGTSGNNEQFF

j_call: TRBJ1-1
v_call: TRBV2
d_call: NA
clone_size: few
cdr3_nt: TGTGCCAGCAGTCCCACTTTCTACACGAACACTGAAGCTTTCTTT
cdr3_aa: CASSPTFYTNTEAFF

j_call: TRBJ2-1
v_call: TRBV2
d_call: TRBD2
clone_size: NA
cdr3_nt: TGTGCCAGCACCAGCCTCGGGACTAGCGGTCCTAGCTCCTACAATGAGCAGTTCTTC
cdr3_aa: CASTSLGTSGPSSYNEQFF

j_call: TRBJ2-7
v_call: TRBV28
d_call: NA
clone_size: NA
cdr3_nt: TGTGCCAGCAGCCCCCAAGGGGCGTCCTACGAGCAGTACTTC
cdr3_aa: CASSPQGASYEQYF

j_call: TRBJ2-7
v_call: TRBV28
d_call: NA
clone_size: NA
cdr3_nt: TGTGCCAGCAATCGGGGTGGGCACGAGCAGTACTTC
cdr3_aa: CASNRGGHEQYF

j_call: TRBJ2-3
v_call: TRBV2
d_call: TRBD2
clone_size: NA
cdr3_nt: TGTGCCAGCAGCCGGGAGGGCGGCACAGATACGCAGTATTTT
cdr3_aa: CASSREGGTDTQYF

j_call: TRBJ2-5
v_call: TRBV5-1
d_call: TRBD1
clone_size: NA
cdr3_nt: TGCGCCAGCAGCTCCGGGACAGGGAGTGTGGAGACCCAGTACTTC
cdr3_aa: CASSSGTGSVETQYF

j_call: TRBJ2-7
v_call: TRBV2
d_call: NA
clone_size: NA
cdr3_nt: TGTGCCAGCAGCCCCGGGTACGAGCAGTACTTC
cdr3_aa: CASSPGYEQYF

j_call: TRBJ2-2
v_call: TRBV11-2
d_call: NA
clone_size: once
cdr3_nt: TGTGCCAGCAGCTTAGTAGCAGGGATGAACACCGGGGAGCTGTTTTTT
cdr3_aa: CASSLVAGMNTGELFF

j_call: TRBJ1-1
v_call: TRBV5-6
d_call: NA
clone_size: NA
cdr3_nt: TGTGCCAGCAGCATTAGGGGGTTCGGCACTGAAGCTTTCTTT
cdr3_aa: CASSIRGFGTEAFF

j_call: TRBJ1-2
v_call: TRBV10-3
d_call: NA
clone_size: NA
cdr3_nt: TGTGCCATCAGTGAGGGACGTTATGGCTACACCTTC
cdr3_aa: CAISEGRYGYTF

j_call: TRBJ2-3
v_call: TRBV7-8
d_call: NA
clone_size: NA
cdr3_nt: TGTGCCAGCAGCTTAGTATCAGATACGCAGTATTTT
cdr3_aa: CASSLVSDTQYF

j_call: TRBJ2-3
v_call: TRBV15
d_call: NA
clone_size: NA
cdr3_nt: TGTGCCACCAGCAGTACCCTAGGGAGCGTTGCTGTTGGAGATACGCAGTATTTT
cdr3_aa: CATSSTLGSVAVGDTQYF

j_call: TRBJ1-4
v_call: TRBV7-8
d_call: NA
clone_size: NA
cdr3_nt: TGTGCCAGCAGCTGGACAGACTCCTATGAAAAACTGTTTTTT
cdr3_aa: CASSWTDSYEKLFF

j_call: TRBJ2-2
v_call: TRBV7-3
d_call: TRBD2
clone_size: few
cdr3_nt: TGTGCCAGCAGCATCCTAGCGGGAGGCCTCGTTGGCGGGGAGCTGTTTTTT
cdr3_aa: CASSILAGGLVGGELFF

j_call: TRBJ2-1
v_call: TRBV7-3
d_call: NA
clone_size: NA
cdr3_nt: TGTGCCAGCAGCCGTACCCTAGCGACCAATGAGCAGTTCTTC
cdr3_aa: CASSRTLATNEQFF

j_call: TRBJ2-3
v_call: TRBV29-1
d_call: NA
clone_size: NA
cdr3_nt: TGCAGCGCTGTGCGGGACAGAAGCACAGATACGCAGTATTTT
cdr3_aa: CSAVRDRSTDTQYF

j_call: TRBJ1-2
v_call: TRBV5-1
d_call: TRBD1
clone_size: NA
cdr3_nt: TGCGCCAGCAGCCCATTGACAGGGGCCCTAGCTAACTATGGCTACACCTTC
cdr3_aa: CASSPLTGALANYGYTF

j_call: TRBJ2-2
v_call: TRBV6-1
d_call: NA
clone_size: NA
cdr3_nt: TGTGCCAGCAGGCAAGGGAACACCGGGGAGCTGTTTTTT
cdr3_aa: CASRQGNTGELFF

j_call: TRBJ2-7
v_call: TRBV19
d_call: TRBD2
clone_size: NA
cdr3_nt: TGTGCCAGTAGTACCCCGACTAGCTTCTACGAGCAGTACTTC
cdr3_aa: CASSTPTSFYEQYF

j_call: TRBJ2-3
v_call: TRBV2
d_call: NA
clone_size: NA
cdr3_nt: TGTGCCAGCAGTGATTCCGGGGGCGGCACAGATACGCAGTATTTT
cdr3_aa: CASSDSGGGTDTQYF

j_call: TRBJ1-4
v_call: TRBV5-5
d_call: NA
clone_size: few
cdr3_nt: TGTGCCAGCAGCTTAGAATTGGCCGCGGAACTGTTTTTT
cdr3_aa: CASSLELAAELFF

j_call: TRBJ1-5
v_call: TRBV7-2
d_call: NA
clone_size: once
cdr3_nt: TGTGCCAGCAAATCGAGCCGGGGGGGTTGGCAGCCCCAGCATTTT
cdr3_aa: CASKSSRGGWQPQHF

j_call: TRBJ1-4
v_call: TRBV5-6
d_call: NA
clone_size: NA
cdr3_nt: TGTGCCAGCAGCCTATTTGACCGGGCTGAGGAAAAACTGTTTTTT
cdr3_aa: CASSLFDRAEEKLFF

j_call: TRBJ2-3
v_call: TRBV7-8
d_call: NA
clone_size: few
cdr3_nt: TGTGCCAGCAGGCTGGGCGGGATGCTAAGCACAGATACGCAGTATTTT
cdr3_aa: CASRLGGMLSTDTQYF

j_call: TRBJ1-1
v_call: TRBV5-1
d_call: TRBD1
clone_size: NA
cdr3_nt: TGCGCCAGCAGCTCGGTGTGGACAGGGGGAAGCACTGAAGCTTTCTTT
cdr3_aa: CASSSVWTGGSTEAFF

j_call: TRBJ2-2
v_call: TRBV11-2
d_call: NA
clone_size: NA
cdr3_nt: TGTGCCAGCAGCTTGGAGCCGAGGCGGGCGACCGGGGAGCTGTTTTTT
cdr3_aa: CASSLEPRRATGELFF

j_call: TRBJ2-3
v_call: TRBV7-2
d_call: TRBD2
clone_size: NA
cdr3_nt: TGTGCCAGCAGCCCGCAATGGGCGGGAGTTAAGGCACGTACAGATACGCAGTATTTT
cdr3_aa: CASSPQWAGVKARTDTQYF

j_call: TRBJ2-2
v_call: TRBV13
d_call: TRBD1
clone_size: NA
cdr3_nt: TGTGCCAGCAGCCGACGACAGGGGGCCCGTTCCGGGGAGCTGTTTTTT
cdr3_aa: CASSRRQGARSGELFF

j_call: TRBJ2-3
v_call: TRBV28
d_call: TRBD2
clone_size: few
cdr3_nt: TGTGCCAGCAGTTCTAGCGGGAGAGGCACAGATACGCAGTATTTT
cdr3_aa: CASSSSGRGTDTQYF

j_call: TRBJ1-5
v_call: TRBV2
d_call: TRBD1
clone_size: NA
cdr3_nt: TGTGCCAGCAGTGCCTTCGGACAGGGTGAGGGTCAGCCCCAGCATTTT
cdr3_aa: CASSAFGQGEGQPQHF

j_call: TRBJ2-7
v_call: TRBV28
d_call: NA
clone_size: NA
cdr3_nt: TGTGCCAGCAGTTTCTTAGGCAGGGGTGCCTCCTACGAGCAGTACTTC
cdr3_aa: CASSFLGRGASYEQYF

j_call: TRBJ1-2
v_call: TRBV4-1
d_call: TRBD1
clone_size: NA
cdr3_nt: TGCGCCAGCAGCCAAGGGTTGGGATTACCGGGACAGACATTCTTC
cdr3_aa: CASSQGLGLPGQTFF

j_call: TRBJ2-1
v_call: TRBV6-5
d_call: TRBD2
clone_size: NA
cdr3_nt: TGTGCCACCAAAAGGGGACTAGCGGGAGAGGGTGAGCAGTTCTTC
cdr3_aa: CATKRGLAGEGEQFF

j_call: TRBJ2-5
v_call: TRBV10-3
d_call: TRBD2
clone_size: NA
cdr3_nt: TGTGCCATCAGTGAAGGACTAGCGGGAGTAGGGCAAGAGACCCAGTACTTC
cdr3_aa: CAISEGLAGVGQETQYF

j_call: TRBJ1-2
v_call: TRBV19
d_call: NA
clone_size: NA
cdr3_nt: NA
cdr3_aa: CASSFGPGDYGYTF

j_call: TRBJ1-5
v_call: TRBV6-1
d_call: NA
clone_size: NA
cdr3_nt: TGTGCCAGCAGTGAAGGGCGGAATCAGCCCCAGCATTTT
cdr3_aa: CASSEGRNQPQHF

j_call: TRBJ1-1
v_call: TRBV4-2
d_call: NA
clone_size: NA
cdr3_nt: TGTGCCAGCAGCTCAATGGGGGGCGGGTGGAGCACTGAAGCTTTCTTT
cdr3_aa: CASSSMGGGWSTEAFF

j_call: TRBJ2-7
v_call: TRBV30
d_call: NA
clone_size: NA
cdr3_nt: TGTGCCTGGAGTCCATCCGGCCTACCTTCCTACGAGCAGTACTTC
cdr3_aa: CAWSPSGLPSYEQYF

j_call: TRBJ1-1
v_call: TRBV21-1
d_call: NA
clone_size: NA
cdr3_nt: TGTGCCAGCAGCCCTGGACCCCAGGGATGCACTGAAGCTTTCTTT
cdr3_aa: CASSPGPQGCTEAFF

j_call: TRBJ2-3
v_call: TRBV5-1
d_call: TRBD2
clone_size: NA
cdr3_nt: TGCGCCAGCAGCTTGGCTAGCGGGAGAGGGGGAGATACGCAGTATTTT
cdr3_aa: CASSLASGRGGDTQYF

j_call: TRBJ2-5
v_call: TRBV5-4
d_call: NA
clone_size: NA
cdr3_nt: TGTGCCAGCAGCTTGGGCCTGCGGGCGGAGACCCAGTACTTC
cdr3_aa: CASSLGLRAETQYF

j_call: TRBJ2-7
v_call: TRBV7-9
d_call: TRBD1
clone_size: NA
cdr3_nt: TGTGCCAGCACCGAGTGGGGGACAGGGGGCGGTGAGCAGTACTTC
cdr3_aa: CASTEWGTGGGEQYF

j_call: TRBJ1-3
v_call: TRBV4-3
d_call: NA
clone_size: NA
cdr3_nt: TGCGCCAGCAGCCATGACCGCCACGTACAGGGAGGCGGAAACACCATATATTTT
cdr3_aa: CASSHDRHVQGGGNTIYF

j_call: TRBJ2-7
v_call: TRBV6-5
d_call: NA
clone_size: NA
cdr3_nt: TGTGCCAGCCGTAGGCGCCCGGGACCTCACTACGAGCAGTACTTC
cdr3_aa: CASRRRPGPHYEQYF

j_call: TRBJ2-7
v_call: TRBV5-4
d_call: TRBD1
clone_size: NA
cdr3_nt: TGTGCCAGCAGCCGGGACAGCCTCTACGAGCAGTACTTC
cdr3_aa: CASSRDSLYEQYF

j_call: TRBJ2-7
v_call: TRBV2
d_call: NA
clone_size: NA
cdr3_nt: TGTGCCAGCGGAGGGACAGCCTACGAGCAGTACTTC
cdr3_aa: CASGGTAYEQYF

j_call: TRBJ2-7
v_call: TRBV9
d_call: TRBD2
clone_size: NA
cdr3_nt: TGTGCCAGCAGCGTAGACCCTAGCGGGAGTAGTGGGCAGTACTTC
cdr3_aa: CASSVDPSGSSGQYF

j_call: TRBJ1-1
v_call: TRBV29-1
d_call: NA
clone_size: NA
cdr3_nt: TGCAGCGTGCGCGACGGGCACACTGAAGCTTTCTTT
cdr3_aa: CSVRDGHTEAFF

j_call: TRBJ2-5
v_call: TRBV2
d_call: TRBD2
clone_size: once
cdr3_nt: TGTGCCAGCACCGGGACTAGCCCAGAGACCCAGTACTTC
cdr3_aa: CASTGTSPETQYF

j_call: TRBJ1-1
v_call: TRBV7-2
d_call: TRBD1
clone_size: NA
cdr3_nt: TGTGCCAGCAGCGGCACAGGGGGCATATCTCGCACTGAAGCTTTCTTT
cdr3_aa: CASSGTGGISRTEAFF

j_call: TRBJ1-5
v_call: TRBV18
d_call: TRBD1
clone_size: NA
cdr3_nt: TGTGCCAGCTCACCCCAGCAGGGGGAAAAGCCCCAGCATTTT
cdr3_aa: CASSPQQGEKPQHF

j_call: TRBJ1-1
v_call: TRBV9
d_call: NA
clone_size: NA
cdr3_nt: TGTGCCAGCAGCGTCGTTTGGGGGGCGAACACTGAAGCTTTCTTT
cdr3_aa: CASSVVWGANTEAFF

j_call: TRBJ1-4
v_call: TRBV5-1
d_call: TRBD1
clone_size: NA
cdr3_nt: TGCGCCAGCAGCTGGACAGGGCTATCTAATGAAAAACTGTTTTTT
cdr3_aa: CASSWTGLSNEKLFF

j_call: TRBJ1-1
v_call: TRBV28
d_call: NA
clone_size: NA
cdr3_nt: TGTGCCAGCAGTTTAGAGTTGAACACTGAAGCTTTCTTT
cdr3_aa: CASSLELNTEAFF

j_call: TRBJ2-3
v_call: TRBV4-3
d_call: TRBD2
clone_size: NA
cdr3_nt: TGCGCCAGCAGCCAAGATGTTATCGCTAGCGGGAGAGGGGATACGCAGTATTTT
cdr3_aa: CASSQDVIASGRGDTQYF

j_call: TRBJ2-5
v_call: TRBV5-1
d_call: TRBD1
clone_size: NA
cdr3_nt: TGCGCCAGCAGCCCCTCTCCCGGGACAGCCTACCAAGAGACCCAGTACTTC
cdr3_aa: CASSPSPGTAYQETQYF